This is a list of T cell receptor beta chains from one sample in a study of naive and memory T cell subsets. MiXCR, applied by TCRdb to the UMI-ligation and nested PCR reads, yields one record per CDR3 protein. The sample includes approximately 20,000 distinct CDR3 sequences, roughly 9.1% of them seen just once. The sequenced material came from central memory CD8+ T cells from blood. These receptors all come from a human donor in good health. Each CDR3 is given with its conserved first and last residue. The order of the fields is CDR3 length, clone size, J gene, D gene, V gene, CDR3 DNA, CDR3 protein. A D gene is named only where the DNA matches it firmly. Only some rows state a clone size, as once, few, many or a class for expanded clones.

15 | many | TRBJ2-7 | TRBD2 | TRBV5-6 | TGTGCCAGCAGCCTCCTGGGACTAGCCTCCTCTGAGCAGTACTTC | CASSLLGLASSEQYF
15 | . | TRBJ2-2 | TRBD2 | TRBV20-1 | TGCAGTGCTAGAGGGACGGGAGGTGACACCGGGGAGCTGTTTTTT | CSARGTGGDTGELFF
18 | many | TRBJ2-3 | TRBD1 | TRBV29-1 | TGCAGCGTTGAGAATAAGGCCCGGGACAGGGACCCCGCGGATACGCAGTATTTT | CSVENKARDRDPADTQYF
17 | . | TRBJ2-2 | TRBD2 | TRBV10-3 | TGTGCCATCAGTGAGCCCATCCGGGACTACAACACCGGGGAGCTGTTTTTT | CAISEPIRDYNTGELFF
14 | few | TRBJ2-7 | TRBD2 | TRBV27 | TGTGCCAGCAGTTTAGGGCTAGCGGTTGACGAGCAGTACTTC | CASSLGLAVDEQYF
15 | many | TRBJ2-1 | . | TRBV20-1 | TGCAGTGCTGGCCGTCTAGAGGGAGTCTACAATGAGCAGTTCTTC | CSAGRLEGVYNEQFF
17 | many | TRBJ2-3 | TRBD2 | TRBV27 | TGTGCCAGCAGTTTCGGGACTAGCGAAGTGGGCACAGATACGCAGTATTTT | CASSFGTSEVGTDTQYF
16 | many | TRBJ2-4 | . | TRBV6-1 | TGTGCCAGCACTGAAGGATGGGCAGGGTGGGAAAACATTCAGTACTTC | CASTEGWAGWENIQYF
21 | . | TRBJ2-1 | TRBD2 | TRBV9 | TGTGCCAGCAGCGCCCATAGGTGGCTAGCGGGAGCCCTCGGCTCCTACAATGAGCAGTTCTTC | CASSAHRWLAGALGSYNEQFF
13 | many | TRBJ2-1 | TRBD2 | TRBV29-1 | TGCAGCGCCCGGGGCGGGGGAAACAATGAGCAGTTCTTC | CSARGGGNNEQFF
14 | few | TRBJ2-3 | . | TRBV5-6 | TGTGCCAGCAGCTTGGAGGGGCCACAGATAACGCAGTATTTT | CASSLEGPQITQYF
15 | many | TRBJ2-7 | . | TRBV20-1 | TGCAGTGCTAGGAGGGGAGAGGGGGGAGCCTACGAGCAGTACTTC | CSARRGEGGAYEQYF
16 | . | TRBJ1-3 | . | TRBV25-1 | TGTGCCAGCAGTGACCCCCAGGGGATTTATGGAAACACCATATATTTT | CASSDPQGIYGNTIYF
15 | few | TRBJ2-1 | . | TRBV9 | TGTGCCAGCAGCGTAGGGGGAGTCGCCTACAATGAGCAGTTCTTC | CASSVGGVAYNEQFF
16 | many | TRBJ2-1 | . | TRBV7-6 | TGTGCCAGCAGCCCTCCCAACACGGGGCCGTACAATGAGCAGTTCTTC | CASSPPNTGPYNEQFF
15 | . | TRBJ1-2 | . | TRBV6-5 | TGTGCCAGCAGTTACGGATCCGGTAGTGGCTATGGCTACACCTTC | CASSYGSGSGYGYTF
15 | few | TRBJ2-1 | . | TRBV5-6 | TGTGCCAGCAGCTTGGTTGGCGGGACCTACAATGAGCAGTTCTTC | CASSLVGGTYNEQFF
16 | . | TRBJ1-5 | . | TRBV19 | TGTGCCAGTAGTAGGGAGGAGTGGGGGAGCAATCAGCCCCAGCATTTT | CASSREEWGSNQPQHF
11 | many | TRBJ2-7 | . | TRBV6-1 | TGTGCCAGCAGCCACAGTAGCGAGCAGTACTTC | CASSHSSEQYF
15 | few | TRBJ2-7 | . | TRBV7-6 | TGTGCCAGCAGCTTAGGGGCCGACAGTGTATACGAGCAGTACTTC | CASSLGADSVYEQYF
16 | medium-sized | TRBJ2-3 | . | TRBV4-2 | TGTGCCAGCAGCCAAGAGGACAACGGCTACACAGATACGCAGTATTTT | CASSQEDNGYTDTQYF
15 | few | TRBJ2-1 | TRBD2 | TRBV4-3 | TGCGCCAGCAGCTCCCTAGCGGGGGTCTACAATGAGCAGTTCTTC | CASSSLAGVYNEQFF
14 | few | TRBJ2-5 | TRBD2 | TRBV12-3/TRBV12-4 | TGTGCCAGCAGTTTCGGCGGGAGGACGGAGACCCAGTACTTC | CASSFGGRTETQYF
15 | many | TRBJ2-1 | . | TRBV7-9 | TGTGCCAGCAGCCCCTCCCCCGGACGGGGGAGTGAGCAGTTCTTC | CASSPSPGRGSEQFF
15 | few | TRBJ2-5 | TRBD2 | TRBV15 | TGTGCCACCAGCAGAGATCTAAGCGGGGGCGAGACCCAGTACTTC | CATSRDLSGGETQYF
14 | . | TRBJ2-7 | . | TRBV29-1 | TGCAGCGTTGAAGGCAGGGGGGGCTCCTACGAGCAGTACTTC | CSVEGRGGSYEQYF
14 | . | TRBJ2-7 | . | TRBV6-1 | TGTGCCAGCAGTCCCTACAGGGATGGGGACGAGCAGTACTTC | CASSPYRDGDEQYF
18 | many | TRBJ2-6 | . | TRBV4-2 | TGTGCCAGCAGCCAATCCGGGACGGAAGGCTCTGGGGCCAACGTCCTGACTTTC | CASSQSGTEGSGANVLTF
16 | few | TRBJ2-1 | TRBD1 | TRBV19 | TGTGCCAGTAGTATTTACGTTGGACAGGGGTGGAATGAGCAGTTCTTC | CASSIYVGQGWNEQFF
11 | many | TRBJ1-1 | . | TRBV6-7 | TGTGCCAGCTGGGGGAACACTGAAGCTTTCTTT | CASWGNTEAFF
12 | many | TRBJ1-5 | . | TRBV12-5 | TGTGCTAGTGGTTTGGGGTTTCAGCCCCAGCATTTT | CASGLGFQPQHF
15 | . | TRBJ1-3 | . | TRBV20-1 | TGCAGTGCTAGAGATGGACTCAGCTCTGGAAACACCATATATTTT | CSARDGLSSGNTIYF
16 | many | TRBJ1-3 | . | TRBV4-3 | TGCGCCAGCAGCCAAGAGGAGTCGACCTCTGGAAACACCATATATTTT | CASSQEESTSGNTIYF
17 | . | TRBJ2-5 | . | TRBV7-2 | TGTGCCAGCAGACCACGACGGCCAGGGCGGCTCCAAGAGACCCAGTACTTC | CASRPRRPGRLQETQYF
13 | many | TRBJ2-1 | . | TRBV6-5 | TGTGCCAGCAGTTATCTCGGGGGAGATGAGCAGTTCTTC | CASSYLGGDEQFF
17 | many | TRBJ2-3 | . | TRBV28 | TGTGCCAGCAGTCCATTGCAAATTCGGATTAGCACAGATACGCAGTATTTT | CASSPLQIRISTDTQYF
18 | few | TRBJ2-5 | . | TRBV10-3 | TGTGCCATCAGTGAGTCGGGCACAGGGATGGGGCCTGATAGGACCCAGTACTTC | CAISESGTGMGPDRTQYF
16 | . | TRBJ2-1 | TRBD1 | TRBV2 | TGTGCCAGCAGTGGAACGACAGGGTTGGGGGACAATGAGCAGTTCTTC | CASSGTTGLGDNEQFF
14 | . | TRBJ2-1 | . | TRBV6-2/TRBV6-3 | TGTGCCAGCAGTTTTGGGGGAGAGATTGGTGAGCAGTTCTTC | CASSFGGEIGEQFF
13 | few | TRBJ2-7 | TRBD2 | TRBV12-3/TRBV12-4 | TGTGCCAGCAGTTTGATGGGGGGGTACGAGCAGTACTTC | CASSLMGGYEQYF
15 | . | TRBJ2-2 | TRBD1 | TRBV6-4 | TGTGCCAGCAGTGACGGGACAGGGGGCACCGGGGAGCTGTTTTTT | CASSDGTGGTGELFF
11 | few | TRBJ2-5 | . | TRBV20-1 | TGCAGTGCTAGTGGTGAAGAGACCCAGTACTTC | CSASGEETQYF
15 | many | TRBJ2-1 | TRBD2 | TRBV15 | TGTGCCACCAGCAGAGGAGCGGGAGGGCACGGTGAGCAGTTCTTC | CATSRGAGGHGEQFF
14 | many | TRBJ2-2 | . | TRBV27 | TGTGCCAGCAGTTTTGGGGCAAACACCGGGGAGCTGTTTTTT | CASSFGANTGELFF
17 | few | TRBJ2-6 | . | TRBV3-1 | TGTGCCAGCAGCCAAGGCGTGACAGACTCTGGGGCCAACGTCCTGACTTTC | CASSQGVTDSGANVLTF
14 | . | TRBJ2-7 | . | TRBV20-1 | TGCAGTGCTAGAGATTCCAGGGAGCCCTACGAGCAGTACTTC | CSARDSREPYEQYF